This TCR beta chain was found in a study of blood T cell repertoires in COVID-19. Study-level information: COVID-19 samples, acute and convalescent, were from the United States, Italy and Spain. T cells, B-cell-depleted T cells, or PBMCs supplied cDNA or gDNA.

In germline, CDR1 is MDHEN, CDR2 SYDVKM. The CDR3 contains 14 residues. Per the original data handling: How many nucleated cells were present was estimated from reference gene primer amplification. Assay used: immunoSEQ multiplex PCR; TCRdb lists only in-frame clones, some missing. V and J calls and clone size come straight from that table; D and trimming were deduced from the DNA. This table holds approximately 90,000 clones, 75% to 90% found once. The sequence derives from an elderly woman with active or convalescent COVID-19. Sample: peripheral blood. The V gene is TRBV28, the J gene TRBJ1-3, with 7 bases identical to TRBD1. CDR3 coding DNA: TGTGGAGAGGAGGGGGCTAAAACTGGAAACACCATATATTTT. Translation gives CGEEGAKTGNTIYF.